This T cell receptor beta chain was observed in a study of shared clonotypes between healthy human individuals. The study's findings and limits: Relative to clonotypes present in all four donors, those not shared had lower generation probabilities. Larger estimated richness was generally seen in naive subsets than in memory subsets.

About this clone: Its antigen remains unidentified.

Repertoires were generated with immunoSEQ multiplex PCR, while TCRdb's copy carries only in-frame clones and drops some. The data show 2 million to 3 million clones, 90% to 95% seen once. The CDR3 covers 14 residues. Germline CDR1 SGHNT, CDR2 YYREEE (reference sequence). This TCR was sampled from a man in his late teens or twenties in good health. Some clones in this sample may be carry-over from other donors' samples. Sequenced material: naive CD4+ T cells from PBMCs. Subset described: CD45RA+ positively selected. The chain is built from TRBV5-4 and TRBJ2-5; the D gene is possibly TRBD2 (6 bases). The DNA end lines up better with TRBJ2-7; the J call may be wrong. DNA of the CDR3: TGTGCCAGCAGCTTGGACGGGGGATCCTACGAGCAGTACTTC. This translates into CASSLDGGSYEQYF.